The present T cell receptor beta chain was sequenced within a study of blood T cell repertoires in COVID-19. At the level of the study: Nucleic acid was either cDNA or gDNA, and it came from T cells, B-cell-depleted T cells, or PBMCs.

This CDR3 comprises 13 residues. V gave up 9 bases and J gave up 2 bases; unmatched junction bases: 3. Germline V gene sequence: CDR1 SNHLY, CDR2 FYNNEI. Generated by immunoSEQ multiplex PCR, the TCRdb table keeps only in-frame clones and is missing some. The sample has 84,000 or so clones; 92% are singletons. The chain employs TRBV2 and TRBJ1-1, with 10 bases identical to TRBD1. The TCR was taken from an older woman with active COVID-19. Sequencing was performed on peripheral blood. The CDR3 DNA reads TGTGCCAGGGGGACAGGGGCAAACACTGAAGCTTTCTTT. Its protein is CARGTGANTEAFF.